The 4 T cell receptor beta chains presented below share a single source sample, sequenced in a study of identical twins. TCRdb reanalysed the 5' RACE reads using MiXCR and keeps one entry per CDR3 protein. The sample holds under 900,000 distinct CDR3 sequences, 18% seen once. These data are also associated with another study on T cells expressing NK-cell markers.

Sequencing used PBMCs. These receptors came from a woman under 30 in good health.

There are a few counts of this clonotype. The chain couples TRBV29-1 to TRBJ2-7; tentative D call: TRBD2 (5 bases). V dropped 7 bases and J dropped 9 bases, with 16 bases sitting between them. Germline loops: CDR1 SQVTM, CDR2 ANQGSEA. The CDR3 is made up of 11 amino acids. CDR3 sequence: CSATGWDVQYF. CDR3 DNA sequence: TGCAGCGCTACGGGGTGGGATGTGCAGTACTTC.

This clonotype turned up a few times. This sequence joins TRBV6-5 and TRBJ1-1, with TRBD1 matching over 8 bases. The CDR3 spans 18 residues. V lost 5 bases and J lost 5; bases outside the gene matches: 19. CDR1 MNHEY and CDR2 SVGAGI come from the germline V gene. The CDR3 loop reads CASSNLRADRARRTEAFF. Here the CDR3 DNA reads TGTGCCAGCAGTAATCTTCGAGCGGACAGGGCAAGAAGGACTGAAGCTTTCTTT.

This clonotype was counted a few times. The chain carries TRBV6-5 and TRBJ1-2, with D perhaps matching TRBD1 (5 bases). The CDR3 extends over 15 amino acids. The V and J ends lost 0 bases and 6 bases respectively, with 14 bases between them. From germline, CDR1 is MNHEY and CDR2 SVGAGI. The CDR3 bases are TGTGCCAGCAGTTACTCTGGGGGAACATCGGATGGCTACACCTTC. This gives the protein CASSYSGGTSDGYTF.

This chain connects TRBV5-1 to TRBJ1-5; TRBD1 agrees at 9 bases. V was pared by 5 bases and J by 7 bases, with 10 bases of the junction left unmatched. From germline, CDR1 is SGHRS and CDR2 YFSETQ. The CDR3 is 15 amino acids. DNA of the CDR3: TGCGCCAGCAGTTACGGACAGGGGATTGGGCAGCCCCAGCATTTT. Translated, it gives CASSYGQGIGQPQHF. Full variable domain (remainder filled in from reference TRBV5-1 and TRBJ1-5): KAGVTQTPRYLIKTRGQQVTLSCSPISGHRSVSWYQQTPGQGLQFLFEYFSETQRNKGNFPGRFSGRQFSNSRSEMNVSTLELGDSALYLCASSYGQGIGQPQHFGDGTRLSIL.